The following is a T cell receptor (beta chain) sequence with its context. Some clones are missing from TCRdb's copy, which holds only in-frame ones; the method was immunoSEQ multiplex PCR. This sample has about 12,000 clones; 77% occur once, and the top ten carry under 13%. The treatment here: randomized to nivolumab then ipilimumab (arm A) or the reverse (arm B). From thawed PBMCs, live CD3+CD8+ cells negative for CD19 and CD56 were sorted. These data belong to a study of sequential checkpoint blockade in melanoma. Looking at the study overall: Arm A got nivolumab then ipilimumab; arm B the reverse, 1:1.

CDR1 is MDHEN and CDR2 is SYDVKM in the germline V gene. The CDR3 has 15 residues. Trimming pared 1 base from V and 0 bases from J, leaving 6 bases between. The receptor's source is a human donor with melanoma. This material consisted of CD8+ T cells sorted from blood (inferred from file names), taken from a patient given nivolumab and ipilimumab in sequence. This chain connects TRBV28 to TRBJ1-4; D remains ambiguous. In nucleotides, the CDR3 is TGTGCCAGCAGTTTATATCCAGCAACTAATGAAAAACTGTTTTTT. It translates to CASSLYPATNEKLFF.